The clone carrying this T cell receptor (beta chain) was detected a few times. Its target is unknown. These data are taken from a study of OX40 agonist ivuxolimab in advanced cancers. Germline assignment: CDR1 GTSNPN and CDR2 SVGIG (reference sequence). Trimming took off 2 bases at V and 8 bases at J, with 18 bases between the two ends. The CDR3 totals 14 residues. Assay: immunoSEQ multiplex PCR; the TCRdb copy retains only in-frame clones and omits some. In the table there are about 60,000 clones, about 86% of which are singletons. Study results and limitations: CD8+ T cells were the subset that, on average, had more expanded clones than CD4+. Some of the lowest clonal expansion was seen in partial responders at 0.1-3.0 mg/kg.

The TCR comes from an adult with an advanced solid tumor such as melanoma, head and neck, liver or kidney cancer. This specimen was CD4+ or CD8+ T cells sorted from blood, taken in a trial of the OX40 agonist ivuxolimab. The gene calls are TRBV30 and TRBJ1-2; D may be TRBD1 (6 bases). CDR3 nucleotide sequence: TGTGCCTGGAGTCGATGGGACACAGGGCTGGGCTACACCTTC. Translation gives CAWSRWDTGLGYTF.